This T cell receptor beta chain was sequenced for a study of T cells expressing NK-cell markers. About the study: TCR beta repertoires came from sorted CD3+CD56+NKG2C+, CD3+CD56+NKG2C- and CD3+CD56-NKG2C+ T cells.

Findings and caveats of the study: Roughly 1.0-8% of CD8+ T cells in several donors belonged to dominant NKG2C+ clonotypes. It was still unclear whether expanded NKG2C+ T cell clones were HCMV specific. These clonotypes, the leaders elsewhere, also led the CD3+CD56-NKG2C+ fraction in several donors.

TCRdb reanalyzed the 5' RACE reads and collapses them to one entry per CDR3 protein, without DNA. Seen in this sample are about 540,000 distinct CDR3 sequences; the ten most common clones hold around 3.3%. In the case of this clonotype: Its target is not known.

The germline V gene has CDR1 MNHEY and CDR2 SVGEGT. The CDR3 sequence is 16 residues long. This receptor was taken from a man younger than 35 in good health. This chain connects TRBV6-2 or TRBV6-3 to TRBJ2-1; with no DNA, the TCRdb D assignment of TRBD1 cannot be verified. The material sequenced was blood T cells: a sorted CD56 or NKG2C T cell subset, CD4+ or CD8+ T cells, or bulk PBMC T cells (not recorded which). This CDR3 reads CASSMMGPLSYNEQFF.